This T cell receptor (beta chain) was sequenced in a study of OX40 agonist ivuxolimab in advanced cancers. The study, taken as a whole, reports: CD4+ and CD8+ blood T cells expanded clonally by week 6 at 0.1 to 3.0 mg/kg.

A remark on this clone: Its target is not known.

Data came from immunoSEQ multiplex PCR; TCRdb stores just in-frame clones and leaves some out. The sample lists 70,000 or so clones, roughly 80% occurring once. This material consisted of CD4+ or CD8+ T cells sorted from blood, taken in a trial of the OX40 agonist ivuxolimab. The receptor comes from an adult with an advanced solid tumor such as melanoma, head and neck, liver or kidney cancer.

The CDR3 here is CASSQGKGGSDYGYTF. The CDR3 DNA reads TGTGCCAGCAGCCAAGGAAAGGGGGGTTCAGACTATGGCTACACCTTC. This sequence joins TRBV4-2 and TRBJ1-2, with a tentative D call TRBD1 (6 bases). The germline CDR1 and CDR2 sequences are LGHNA and YNFKEQ. The CDR3 extends over 16 amino acids. Trimming shortened V by 1 base and J by 3 bases, and 15 bases separated the two germline ends.